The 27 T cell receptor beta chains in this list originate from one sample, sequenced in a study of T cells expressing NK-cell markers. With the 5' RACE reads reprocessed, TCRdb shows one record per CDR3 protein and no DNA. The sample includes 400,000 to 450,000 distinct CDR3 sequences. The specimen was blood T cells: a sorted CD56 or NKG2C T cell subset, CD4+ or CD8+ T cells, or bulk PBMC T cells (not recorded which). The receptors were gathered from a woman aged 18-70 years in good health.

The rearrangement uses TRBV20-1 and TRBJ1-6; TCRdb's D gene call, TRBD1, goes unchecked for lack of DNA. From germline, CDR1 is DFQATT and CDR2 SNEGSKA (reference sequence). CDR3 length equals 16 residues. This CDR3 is CSARMSRDRGNSPLHF.

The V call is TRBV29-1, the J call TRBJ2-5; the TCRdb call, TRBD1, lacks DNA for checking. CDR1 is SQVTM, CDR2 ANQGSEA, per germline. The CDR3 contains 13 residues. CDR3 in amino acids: CSVGVGTGETQYF.

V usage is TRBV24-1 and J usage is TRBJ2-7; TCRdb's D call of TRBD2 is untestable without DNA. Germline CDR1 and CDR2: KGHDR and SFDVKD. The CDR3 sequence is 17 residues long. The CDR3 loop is CATSDPGTSGSRNEQYF.

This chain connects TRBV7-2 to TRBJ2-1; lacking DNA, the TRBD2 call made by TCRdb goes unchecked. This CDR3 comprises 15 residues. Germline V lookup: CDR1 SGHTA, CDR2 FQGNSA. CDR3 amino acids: CASSRYTSGVDEQFF.

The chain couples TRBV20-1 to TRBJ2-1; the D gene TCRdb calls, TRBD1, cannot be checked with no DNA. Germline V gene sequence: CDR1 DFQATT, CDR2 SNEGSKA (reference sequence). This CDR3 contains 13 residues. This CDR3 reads CSGWGGSYNEQFF.

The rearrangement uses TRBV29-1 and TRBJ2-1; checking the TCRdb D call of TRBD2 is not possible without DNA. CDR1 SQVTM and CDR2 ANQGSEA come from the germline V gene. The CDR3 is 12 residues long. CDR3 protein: CSVPTINNEQFF.

The CDR3 loop is CASRDSLSGNTIYF. The chain recombines TRBV12-3 or TRBV12-4 with TRBJ1-3; TCRdb's D gene call, TRBD1, goes unchecked for lack of DNA. The length of the CDR3 is 14 residues.

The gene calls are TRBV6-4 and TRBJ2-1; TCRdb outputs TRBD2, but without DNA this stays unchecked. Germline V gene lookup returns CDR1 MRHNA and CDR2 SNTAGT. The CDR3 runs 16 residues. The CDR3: CASSLRAASGNNEQFF.

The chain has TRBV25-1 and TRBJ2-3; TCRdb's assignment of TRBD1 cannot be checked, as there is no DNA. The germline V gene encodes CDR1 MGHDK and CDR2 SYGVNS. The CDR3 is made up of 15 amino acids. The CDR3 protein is CASTLTGTGGGTQYF.

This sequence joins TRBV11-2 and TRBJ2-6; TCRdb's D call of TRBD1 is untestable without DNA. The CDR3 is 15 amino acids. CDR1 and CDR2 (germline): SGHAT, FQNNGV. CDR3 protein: CASSAPGGGANVLTF.

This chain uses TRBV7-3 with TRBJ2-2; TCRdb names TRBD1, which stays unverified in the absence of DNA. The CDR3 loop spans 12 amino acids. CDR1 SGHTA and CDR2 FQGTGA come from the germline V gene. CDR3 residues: CASSTGGRELFF.

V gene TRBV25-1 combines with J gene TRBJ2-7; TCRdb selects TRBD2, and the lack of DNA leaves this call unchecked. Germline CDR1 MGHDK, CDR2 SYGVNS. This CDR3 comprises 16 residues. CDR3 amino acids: CASSAPAGEVSYEQYF.

CDR3 protein: CASSQRINEKLFF. The V gene is TRBV10-1, the J gene TRBJ1-4. Per the germline V gene, CDR1 is WNHNN and CDR2 is SYGVQD (reference sequence). This CDR3 is 13 amino acids long.

The CDR3 sequence is CASSPRTGENSPLHF. The V gene is TRBV27, the J gene TRBJ1-6; TCRdb gives TRBD1 as the D gene, but with no DNA this cannot be confirmed. Germline V gene data show CDR1 as MNHEY and CDR2 as SMNVEV (reference sequence). This CDR3 comprises 15 residues.

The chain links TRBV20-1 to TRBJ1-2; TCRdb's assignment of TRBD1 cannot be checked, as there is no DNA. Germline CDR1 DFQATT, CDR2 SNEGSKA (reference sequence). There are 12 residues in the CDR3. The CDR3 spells CSVPGSRYGYTF.

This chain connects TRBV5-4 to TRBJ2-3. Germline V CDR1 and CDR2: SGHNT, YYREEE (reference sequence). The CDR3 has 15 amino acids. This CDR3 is CASSLGNWGTDTQYF.

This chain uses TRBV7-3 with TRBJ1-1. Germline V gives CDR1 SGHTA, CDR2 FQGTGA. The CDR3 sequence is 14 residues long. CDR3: CASSKLPEVTEAFF.

CDR3 loop: CATSRDRHFYEQYF. The chain couples TRBV15 to TRBJ2-7. CDR3 size: 14 residues. The germline CDR1 and CDR2 sequences are LNHNV and YYDKDF (reference sequence). Full variable domain (remainder filled in from reference TRBV15 and TRBJ2-7): DAMVIQNPRYQVTQFGKPVTLSCSQTLNHNVMYWYQQKSSQAPKLLFHYYDKDFNNEADTPDNFQSRRPNTSFCFLDIRSPGLGDTAMYLCATSRDRHFYEQYFGPGTRLTVT.

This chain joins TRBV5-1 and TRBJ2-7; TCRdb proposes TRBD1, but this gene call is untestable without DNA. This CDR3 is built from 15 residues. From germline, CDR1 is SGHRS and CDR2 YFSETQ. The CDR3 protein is CASSFGRSSSGEQYF. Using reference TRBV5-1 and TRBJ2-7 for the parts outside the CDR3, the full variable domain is KAGVTQTPRYLIKTRGQQVTLSCSPISGHRSVSWYQQTPGQGLQFLFEYFSETQRNKGNFPGRFSGRQFSNSRSEMNVSTLELGDSALYLCASSFGRSSSGEQYFGPGTRLTVT.

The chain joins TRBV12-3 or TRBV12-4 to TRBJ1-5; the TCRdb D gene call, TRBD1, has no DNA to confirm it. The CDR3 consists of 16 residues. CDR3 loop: CASSFEGAVSNQPQHF.

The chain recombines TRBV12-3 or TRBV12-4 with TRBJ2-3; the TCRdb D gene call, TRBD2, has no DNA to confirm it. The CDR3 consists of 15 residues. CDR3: CASSLDGGATDTQYF.

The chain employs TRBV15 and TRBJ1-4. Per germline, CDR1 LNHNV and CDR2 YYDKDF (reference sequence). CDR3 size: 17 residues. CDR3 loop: CATSRDPDVATHEKLFF.

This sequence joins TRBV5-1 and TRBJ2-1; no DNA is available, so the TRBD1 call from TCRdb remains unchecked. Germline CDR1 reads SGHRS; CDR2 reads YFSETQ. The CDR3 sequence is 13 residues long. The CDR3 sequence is CASRVLGGNEQFF.

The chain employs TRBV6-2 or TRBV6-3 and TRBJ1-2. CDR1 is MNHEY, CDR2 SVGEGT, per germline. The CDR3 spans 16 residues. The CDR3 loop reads CASSLSIASWFDGYTF.

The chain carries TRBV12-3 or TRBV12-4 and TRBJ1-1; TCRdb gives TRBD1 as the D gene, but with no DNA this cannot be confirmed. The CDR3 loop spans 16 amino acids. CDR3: CANSLVKGHGKAEAFF.

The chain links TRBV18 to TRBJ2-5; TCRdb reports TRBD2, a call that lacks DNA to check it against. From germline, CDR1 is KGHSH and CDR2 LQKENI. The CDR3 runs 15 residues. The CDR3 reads CASSSLAGRGETQYF.

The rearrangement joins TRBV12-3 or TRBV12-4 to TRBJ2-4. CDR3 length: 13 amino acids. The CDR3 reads CASSDIAKNIQYF.